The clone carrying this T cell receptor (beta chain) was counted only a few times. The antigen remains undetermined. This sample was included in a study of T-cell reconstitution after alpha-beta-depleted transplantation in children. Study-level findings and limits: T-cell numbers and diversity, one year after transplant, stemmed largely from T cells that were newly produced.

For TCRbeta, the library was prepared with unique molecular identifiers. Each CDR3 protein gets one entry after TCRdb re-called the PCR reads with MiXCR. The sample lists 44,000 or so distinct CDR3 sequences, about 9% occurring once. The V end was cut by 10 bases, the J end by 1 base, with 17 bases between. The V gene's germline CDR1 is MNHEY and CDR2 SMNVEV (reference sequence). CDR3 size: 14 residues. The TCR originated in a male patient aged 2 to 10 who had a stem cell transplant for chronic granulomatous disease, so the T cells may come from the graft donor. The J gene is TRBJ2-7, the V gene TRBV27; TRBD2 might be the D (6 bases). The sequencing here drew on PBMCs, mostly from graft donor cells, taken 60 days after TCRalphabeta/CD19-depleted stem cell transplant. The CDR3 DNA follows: TGTGCCACCCGGGGGTTTAGCGGATCCTACGAGCAGTACTTC. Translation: CATRGFSGSYEQYF.